This TCR beta chain came from a study of blood T cell repertoires in COVID-19. Background on the study: The samples span acute and convalescent COVID-19 from the United States, Italy and Spain. T cells, B-cell-depleted T cells, or PBMCs provided the cDNA or gDNA that served as material.

Methods used by the authors: Nucleated cell number was recorded as an estimate derived from reference gene primer amplification. Here immunoSEQ multiplex PCR was the method, and the copy in TCRdb shows in-frame clones only, minus some. V, J and clone size derive from that table, while D and trimming were established from the DNA sequence. The repertoire holds about 64,000 clones, with 84% as singletons. With 1 base removed from V and 3 bases from J, the gap between germline ends came to 19 bases. The CDR3 covers 18 residues. Germline V gene lookup returns CDR1 LNHDA and CDR2 SQIVND (reference sequence).

The sequenced sample consisted of peripheral blood. This sequence joins TRBV19 and TRBJ1-5; no clear D gene. The TCR sequence derives from a woman aged 60-75 years with acute or convalescent COVID-19. The CDR3 DNA follows: TGTGCCAGTAGTATAGGTCCCTTGGGCAGCCCCAACAATCAGCCCCAGCATTTT. This translates into CASSIGPLGSPNNQPQHF.